In its sample, the clone carrying this TCR beta chain was seen a few times. Antigen unknown. Other DNA sequences in this specimen translate into the identical CDR3. The PCR had 60 Vbeta and 13 Jbeta primers. Data came from immunoSEQ multiplex PCR; TCRdb stores just in-frame clones and leaves some out. The table includes about 190,000 clones, more than 65% detected once. The entry originates in a study of cytomegalovirus exposure and HLA in healthy donors. The study, taken as a whole, reports: It was confirmed in vitro that a few of the CMV-associated chains were specific for CMV antigens. Associated with HLA alleles at 0.05 false discovery rate in a later analysis were 16,951 TCR beta sequences. Across all donors, roughly uniform sequencing depth was an assumption of the presence/absence analyses.

The CDR3 is made up of 13 amino acids. Per the germline V gene, CDR1 is SGHAT and CDR2 is FQNNGV. Trimming removed 1 base from V and 2 bases from J, with 6 bases in between. This clonotype was obtained from a woman in her twenties or thirties in good health and CMV-seropositive. The rearrangement uses TRBV11-2 and TRBJ2-7; the D is unclear. Material: PBMCs. The CDR3 reads CASSLGPTYEQYF. The CDR3 region has the DNA TGTGCCAGCAGCTTAGGCCCTACCTACGAGCAGTACTTC.